This entry concerns a single T cell receptor beta chain. Its specificity is unknown. Overall study findings and caveats: Greatest tumor Treg TCR overlap was with tumor naive CD4+ cells. The larger cohort examined one V-J beta rearrangement, not whole repertoires. Tumor memory CD4+ T cell TCR gene usage clustered with blood and lymph node memory CD4+ cells and lymph node naive CD4+ cells.

Trimming left V 1 base short and J 2 bases short, with 12 bases between. The CDR3 has 15 amino acids. Germline loops: CDR1 SGHDT, CDR2 YYEEEE. Full-length variable regions came from constant-region reverse primers plus semi-nested Nested Universal Primer A PCR. Using its own MiXCR run on the 5' RACE reads, TCRdb lists one record per CDR3 protein. The sample gives 55,000 to 70,000 distinct CDR3 sequences, around 28% of which show up once; more than 3% is in the top ten. The sample taken for sequencing was tumor-infiltrating memory CD4+ T cells sorted from the breast tumor. The subset here: memory CD4+ T cells, CD4+CD45RO+CD25-. The chain has TRBV5-6 and TRBJ2-5; D ambiguous. The origin of this receptor is a female donor with breast cancer. The CDR3 here is CASSLMTDGQETQYF. The CDR3 DNA follows: TGTGCCAGCAGCTTGATGACCGACGGACAAGAGACCCAGTACTTC.